This note documents a single TCR beta chain sequence. What it recognizes is unknown. 60 Vbeta and 13 Jbeta primers were used in PCR. Sequencing was performed with immunoSEQ multiplex PCR; in TCRdb, only in-frame clones are kept and a portion is missing. Here the sample table reports more than 130,000 clones. This sample is drawn from a study of cytomegalovirus exposure and HLA in healthy donors. General study points: Solely CMV serostatus was available to characterize immune exposure. Another analysis was done later, and it associated 15,000 or so TCR beta sequences with HLA alleles at 0.05 false discovery rate.

CDR3 size: 16 residues. CDR1 is SGHAT and CDR2 is FQDESV in the germline V gene (reference sequence). V lost 5 bases and J lost 0; bases outside the gene matches: 9. The rearrangement links TRBV11-1 to TRBJ2-5; TRBD1 aligns across 7 bases. The sequencing sample was made of PBMCs. This clonotype was obtained from a man aged 35-49 years in good health and CMV-seronegative. In nucleotides, the CDR3 is TGTGCCAGCAGCACACACTGGACAGGTTACCAAGAGACCCAGTACTTC. Translating gives CASSTHWTGYQETQYF.